This entry is about one T cell receptor (beta chain). No antigen is known for it. Per-base qualities were not stored, and no clone one base away is much larger. The sample comes from a study of long-term antiretroviral therapy in people with HIV (dated by TCRdb to between 2021 and 2022). With respect to the entire study: The earliest samples were collected roughly a decade before the 2015 WHO recommendation for immediate ART, at a time when ART was usually postponed until CD4 counts fell. Whether ART initiation and durable HIV suppression were associated with changes in peripheral blood TRB repertoire composition and diversity was tested in a retrospective serial study. From some 33 adults with confirmed HIV infection, the cohort provided 150 to 200 cryopreserved PBMC samples, gathered serially across a mean of around six years (range 1-12). Of the approximately 30 participants with HIV, approximately 11 were female. No cross-contamination during QIAcube processing was seen in test extractions of a monoclonal T-cell line run alongside roughly 30 polyclonal samples.

The immunoSEQ hsTCRB v3.0 assay was used at survey level resolution to sequence the TRB variable region. A depth of about 35,000-50,000 T-cell genomes per sample was targeted for TRB sequencing. Pooled TRB libraries were sequenced on an Illumina MiSeq with a v3 150-cycle kit. Turning to the authors' computational methods: Analysis of repertoires was carried out in R inside a reproducible Nextflow workflow spanning QC, data transformation and analysis. LymphoSeq2, an R package for AIRR-Seq data exploration, was used to implement custom analyses. A few samples that produced fewer than 5000 total TRB sequences were removed, so 180 or so HIV repertoires were analyzed. Of the approximately 190 retained HIV repertoires, about 61 were collected before and around 130 after ART initiation. Repertoires were downsampled to 5000 TRB nucleotide sequences, and summary statistics were averaged over 100 downsampling iterations. The analysis kept only TRB sequences whose CDR3 regions were at least seven amino acids long. Diversity was assessed using a clonality score derived from Shannon entropy and using the Gini coefficient. In the repertoire networks, any two of the top 5000 CDR3 amino acid sequences were connected whenever the two sequences differed by an edit distance of one. For TRB CDR3 amino acid sequences, GLIPH2 was used to predict antigen specificity groups and MHC restriction. To flag known CMV, EBV, HIV or tissue antigen associations, CDR3 amino acid sequences were matched against VDJdb and McPAS-TCR. Pre-ART, post-ART and control groups were compared with Wilcoxon signed-rank tests and Holm-Bonferroni correction. TCRdb stores this immuneACCESS table with in-frame sequences only. Part of the clones is absent; in the studies checked, under half of the shortfall reflects unresolved V genes, and no reason is known for the rest. For V, J and clone size, that table is used; D and trimming come from the DNA. This sample has some 21,000 clones in its table, and around 86% of those were observed once. The ten largest clonotypes hold 6.5% to 8.5% of the sample.

To be included, a participant needed at least one PBMC sample from before ART initiation plus at least two post-ART samples. Treatment was received in the United States of America by all participants with HIV. Before DNA extraction, cryopreserved samples of roughly 0.95-10 million PBMC were thawed and washed. At the time of the earliest PBMC sample, participants with HIV were aged between roughly 20 and 60 years. Each participant contributed PBMC samples from 1-4 timepoints before ART initiation and 2-8 timepoints after ART initiation, with a median of 7 samples. For every participant, serial HIV viral load, CD4+ T-cell count, ART history and demographic data were obtained. Genomic DNA was extracted from unsorted PBMC with a Qiagen kit on a QIAcube, with processing performed in batches of 12 samples. On the study overall, not on this receptor specifically: ART initiation was associated with a significant increase in TRB diversity, but diversity stayed significantly below transplant donor controls even after long-term ART. Expanded TRB clones identified before ART initiation dominated the repertoire at all time points, although this dominance fluctuated and declined in many PLHIV after ART. The samples were dated from about 2003 to 2018, and the ART regimens that were used may be less effective than current ART regimens. Compared with controls, HIV repertoires had narrower CDR3 length ranges, and the network structure pointed to an antigen-experienced repertoire that shifted only slightly toward naive after ART. Since PBMC availability was limited, sequencing covered only the TCR beta chain, with no alpha chain pairing. Because pre-ART samples had limited cell numbers, unsorted PBMC were profiled rather than sorted CD4+ and CD8+ T cells. Inferences about post-ART repertoire changes are limited because no data were available on ART adherence, viral resistance or therapy changes.

Sequencing used unsorted PBMCs, obtained 0.2 years before starting antiretroviral therapy. The source is a young man with HIV.

At the DNA level, the sequence is TGTGCCTGGACACCCGGGACTGATGGCTACACCTTC. Its translation is CAWTPGTDGYTF. The chain employs TRBV30 and TRBJ1-2, with a weak D call of TRBD1 (5 bases match). The CDR3 spans 12 residues, from the cysteine through the phenylalanine. The only DNA kept is the CDR3, 36 bases in frame from the first base. V is shortened by 4 bases, J by 6 bases, and the region joining them spans 12 bases. The germline V gene (reference sequence) sets CDR1 to GTSNPN and CDR2 to SVGIG.